This record looks at one T cell receptor (beta chain) sequence and its context. As yet, its antigen is unknown. The source of the sample is a study of T cells after yellow fever vaccination. TCRdb re-derived calls from the 5' RACE reads in MiXCR, one entry per CDR3 protein. The table includes 620,000 or so distinct CDR3 sequences, roughly a sixth detected once. Study results and caveats: Researchers noted that a small share of clonotypes showed up in both CD4 and CD8 compartments.

Germline V gene data show CDR1 as SGHVS and CDR2 as FQNEAQ. Deletions cut 1 base from V and 3 bases from J, with 13 bases between. This CDR3 has 15 amino acids. V gene TRBV7-8 combines with J gene TRBJ2-7; weak D call: TRBD1 (5 bases). The receptor comes from a man younger than 35 who received the YFV17D yellow fever vaccine. The sample here was PBMCs, taken about 5 days after the first yellow fever vaccination. The CDR3 loop is CASSLDRSSSYEQYF. CDR3 sequence (DNA): TGTGCCAGCAGCTTAGACAGGTCTTCAAGCTACGAGCAGTACTTC.